This record looks at one T cell receptor (beta chain) sequence and its context. In the original workflow: Reference gene primer amplification gave nucleated cell count estimates. Data came from immunoSEQ multiplex PCR; TCRdb stores just in-frame clones and leaves some out. V and J calls and clone size are as listed in that table; D and trimming were resolved from the DNA. In the table there are over 350,000 clones, about 87% of which are singletons. This CDR3 region has 16 residues. CDR1 and CDR2 from the germline V gene are SGHNT and YYREEE (reference sequence). Trimming cost V 4 bases and J 6 bases; bases outside gene matches: 7. The data stem from a study of blood T cell repertoires in COVID-19. Participants' own reports of clinical history determined their cohort assignment.

This receptor was obtained from a woman in her 50s who had recovered from COVID-19. The chain combines TRBV5-4 with TRBJ2-5, with TRBD2 identical over 15 bases. What was sequenced was PBMCs or T cells enriched from blood (not recorded which). CDR3 loop: CASSISGTSGGKTQYF. CDR3 sequence (DNA): TGTGCCAGCAGCATCTCCGGGACTAGCGGGGGGAAGACCCAGTACTTC.